The 21 T cell receptor beta chains listed next were all sequenced from one sample in a study of blood T cell repertoires in COVID-19. This table comes from immunoSEQ multiplex PCR, and its TCRdb copy is limited to in-frame clones, with some not included. The repertoire holds some 97,000 clones, with 92% as singletons. Source material: peripheral blood. The receptors come from a man aged 70 or older with acute or convalescent COVID-19.

In the case of this clone: The CDR3 ends on some other residue instead of the conserved phenylalanine or tryptophan, so this is likely a read error. Because the CDR3's place on the DNA is in doubt, the DNA is left out and the CDR3 is given as listed by TCRdb. The chain links TRBV23-1 to TRBJ2-4; TRBD1, the table's D call, lacks a check against the DNA. TRBV23-1 is classed as an ORF, of uncertain function. The CDR3 is made up of 10 amino acids, end residues included. Here the CDR3 reads CASSGTACSV.

A single count supports this clone. The J gene is TRBJ2-1, the V gene TRBV4-2; 8 nucleotides align to TRBD2. The CDR3 contains 19 residues. CDR1 LGHNA and CDR2 YNFKEQ come from the germline V gene. V lost 0 bases, J lost 7 bases, and 17 bases stayed unmatched. CDR3: CASSQEVSVAGGLWNEQFF. The DNA of the CDR3 is TGTGCCAGCAGCCAAGAGGTCTCCGTGGCGGGGGGTCTTTGGAATGAGCAGTTCTTC.

CDR3 region: CASSLQDSGEAFF. CDR3 nucleotides: TGTGCCAGCAGTTTACAGGATAGCGGTGAAGCTTTCTTT. V and J are TRBV12-3 or TRBV12-4 and TRBJ1-1; D ambiguous. V lost 2 bases to trimming and J lost 7 bases, with 11 bases between them. The CDR3 has 13 amino acids.

The rearrangement links TRBV4-2 to TRBJ1-2; weak D call: TRBD1 (5 bases). From germline, CDR1 is LGHNA and CDR2 YNFKEQ. The CDR3 consists of 15 residues. Trimming left V 0 bases short and J 3 bases short, with 11 bases between. The CDR3 bases are TGTGCCAGCAGCCAAGAATTGACAGTTGACTATGGCTACACCTTC. Protein: CASSQELTVDYGYTF.

The chain recombines TRBV27 with TRBJ1-5, with a possible D match to TRBD1 (5 bases). The CDR3 has 15 residues. CDR1 MNHEY and CDR2 SMNVEV come from the germline V gene (reference sequence). The V end was cut by 5 bases, the J end by 4 bases, with 15 bases between. The CDR3 here is CASSPVEGRNQPQHF. CDR3 coding DNA: TGTGCCAGCAGTCCTGTGGAGGGGCGAAATCAGCCCCAGCATTTT.

The sample holds one count of this clone. This chain uses TRBV25-1 with TRBJ1-2, with D possibly TRBD1 on 6 matching bases. CDR1 MGHDK and CDR2 SYGVNS come from the germline V gene. V was pared by 6 bases and J by 8 bases, with 10 bases between. CDR3 length: 11 amino acids. Written as DNA, the CDR3 is TGTGCCAGCAGCGGGACAATAGGCTACACCTTC. Protein product: CASSGTIGYTF.

This clone occurred once. The chain has TRBV19 and TRBJ2-7, with D maybe TRBD2 (5 bases). Germline V lookup: CDR1 LNHDA, CDR2 SQIVND (reference sequence). Trimming took 3 bases from V and 3 from J, leaving 15 bases between them. The CDR3 contains 15 residues. CDR3 in DNA: TGTGCCAGTAGTATGGACTCTAGGAACCGCTACGAGCAGTACTTC. Translation gives CASSMDSRNRYEQYF. Full variable domain (rest looked up from reference TRBV19 and TRBJ2-7): DGGITQSPKYLFRKEGQNVTLSCEQNLNHDAMYWYRQDPGQGLRLIYYSQIVNDFQKGDIAEGYSVSREKKESFPLTVTSAQKNPTAFYLCASSMDSRNRYEQYFGPGTRLTVT.

This chain connects TRBV9 to TRBJ1-3; TRBD1 might be the D (5 bases). This CDR3 contains 13 residues. Germline V gives CDR1 SGDLS, CDR2 YYNGEE. Trimming removed 1 base from V and 10 bases from J, with 12 bases in between. CDR3 in amino acids: CASSVIQEGTIYF. CDR3 nucleotides: TGTGCCAGCAGCGTAATTCAGGAGGGGACCATATATTTT. Drawing the rest from reference TRBV9 and TRBJ1-3, the complete variable domain is DSGVTQTPKHLITATGQRVTLRCSPRSGDLSVYWYQQSLDQGLQFLIQYYNGEERAKGNILERFSAQQFPDLHSELNLSSLELGDSALYFCASSVIQEGTIYFGEGSWLTVV.

The CDR3 DNA follows: TGTGCCAGCTCACCACAGGGGTCAAAGAACTATGGCTACACCTTC. Its protein is CASSPQGSKNYGYTF. The V gene is TRBV18, the J gene TRBJ1-2; D is possibly TRBD1 (5 bases). Trimming pared 1 base from V and 2 bases from J, leaving 11 bases between. This CDR3 spans 15 amino acids. Germline lookup yields CDR1 KGHSH and CDR2 LQKENI.

The chain employs TRBV29-1 and TRBJ2-6; tentative D call: TRBD2 (7 bases). This CDR3 is built from 19 residues. V was pared by 7 bases and J by 0 bases, with 25 bases between. Germline loops: CDR1 SQVTM, CDR2 ANQGSEA. The CDR3 nucleotides are TGCAGCGCCCCGGTATTTGAGGGGGGGTCAACCTCTGGGGCCAACGTCCTGACTTTC. Translation gives CSAPVFEGGSTSGANVLTF.

The V gene is TRBV23-1, the J gene TRBJ1-2; weak D call: TRBD1 (5 bases). TRBV23-1 is classed as an ORF, of uncertain function. CDR3 length: 12 residues. V was clipped by 3 bases and J by 11 bases, with 13 bases between them. The CDR3 here is CASSQPDIGYTF. CDR3 bases: TGCGCCAGCAGTCAGCCGGACATCGGGTACACCTTC.

This sequence joins TRBV15 and TRBJ1-1; 11 bases match TRBD1. Germline CDR1 and CDR2: LNHNV and YYDKDF (reference sequence). V lost 5 bases and J lost 4; bases outside the gene matches: 3. The CDR3 has 14 amino acids. The CDR3 loop is CATSGQGAVTEAFF. DNA for the CDR3: TGTGCCACCAGCGGACAGGGGGCGGTCACTGAAGCTTTCTTT.

This chain links TRBV7-8 with TRBJ1-1, with a weak D call TRBD1 (6 bases). Trimming removed 5 bases from V and 2 bases from J, with 15 bases in between. The CDR3 spans 15 residues. From germline, CDR1 is SGHVS and CDR2 FQNEAQ. CDR3 nucleotide sequence: TGTGCCAGCAGCCCAACGCCGGGACACAACACTGAAGCTTTCTTT. Protein: CASSPTPGHNTEAFF. The full variable domain, rest sourced from reference TRBV7-8 and TRBJ1-1, is GAGVSQSPRYKVAKRGQDVALRCDPISGHVSLFWYQQALGQGPEFLTYFQNEAQLDKSGLPSDRFFAERPEGSVSTLKIQRTQQEDSAVYLCASSPTPGHNTEAFFGQGTRLTVV.

The rearrangement links TRBV6-6 to TRBJ2-1; TRBD2 agrees at 13 bases. J was trimmed by 12 bases and V by 2 bases; bases with no gene match: 10. Germline assignment: CDR1 MNHNY and CDR2 SVGAGI (reference sequence). There are 16 residues in the CDR3. CDR3 DNA: TGTGCCAGCAGTTACCTACCCGGGACTAGCGGGGAGGGGCAGTTCTTC. Translating gives CASSYLPGTSGEGQFF.

The CDR3 coding sequence is TGTGCCAGCAGCCCGCTAGAATATAGCGGGAGCCACGAGCAGTACTTC. As protein: CASSPLEYSGSHEQYF. This chain connects TRBV13 to TRBJ2-7; 9 bases align to TRBD2. CDR1 is PRHDT and CDR2 is FYEKMQ in the germline V gene (reference sequence). The trim removed 5 bases at V and 5 bases at J, leaving 13 bases unmatched. This CDR3 is built from 16 residues.

This sequence joins TRBV11-2 and TRBJ1-2, with TRBD1 identical over 7 bases. Trimming at V came to 1 base and at J to 8 bases, leaving 4 bases not matched to a gene. This CDR3 spans 13 amino acids. Germline CDR1 reads SGHAT; CDR2 reads FQNNGV. In DNA, the CDR3 is TGTGCCAGCAGCTTAGGACAGGGTTGGGGCTACACCTTC. Translated: CASSLGQGWGYTF.

This rearrangement joins TRBV7-2 to TRBJ2-3; D possibly corresponds to TRBD1 (6 bases). Trimming pared 6 bases from V and 2 bases from J, leaving 12 bases between. Germline CDR1 is SGHTA and CDR2 is FQGNSA. The CDR3 extends over 14 amino acids. The CDR3 region has the DNA TGTGCCAGCAGAGAGACAGGCACCACAGATACGCAGTATTTT. Translating it yields CASRETGTTDTQYF.

The chain is built from TRBV24-1 and TRBJ2-7; 11 bases map to TRBD2. CDR3 length: 17 amino acids. V was clipped by 4 bases and J by 6 bases; unmatched bases: 13. CDR1 is KGHDR and CDR2 is SFDVKD in the germline V gene. The CDR3 coding sequence is TGTGCCACCAGTGACTCCGGACTAGCGGGCCGTTTCGGCGAGCAGTACTTC. It encodes CATSDSGLAGRFGEQYF.

The rearrangement joins TRBV10-1 to TRBJ1-1; TRBD1 might be the D (6 bases). Trimming stripped 4 bases from V and 8 bases from J, with 14 bases between. CDR3 length: 13 amino acids. CDR1 is WNHNN and CDR2 is SYGVQD in the germline V gene (reference sequence). The CDR3 sequence is CASSGRSTGEAFF. The CDR3 nucleotides are TGCGCCAGCAGTGGGAGGTCAACAGGGGAAGCTTTCTTT.

The gene calls are TRBV7-8 and TRBJ1-1, with 9 bases fitting TRBD1. Looked up from germline, CDR1 is SGHVS and CDR2 is FQNEAQ. V lost 5 bases, J lost 5 bases, and 9 bases stayed unmatched. This CDR3 region has 15 residues. CDR3 amino acids: CASSNPGTGSTEAFF. The CDR3 region has the DNA TGTGCCAGCAGCAATCCAGGGACAGGGAGTACTGAAGCTTTCTTT.

This chain connects TRBV12-3 or TRBV12-4 to TRBJ1-1, with a weak D call TRBD1 (5 bases). V gave up 6 bases and J gave up 6 bases, with 11 bases separating them. The CDR3 loop spans 12 amino acids. CDR3 DNA sequence: TGTGCCAGCAGACACAGGAGCGCTGAAGCTTTCTTT. Encoded protein: CASRHRSAEAFF.